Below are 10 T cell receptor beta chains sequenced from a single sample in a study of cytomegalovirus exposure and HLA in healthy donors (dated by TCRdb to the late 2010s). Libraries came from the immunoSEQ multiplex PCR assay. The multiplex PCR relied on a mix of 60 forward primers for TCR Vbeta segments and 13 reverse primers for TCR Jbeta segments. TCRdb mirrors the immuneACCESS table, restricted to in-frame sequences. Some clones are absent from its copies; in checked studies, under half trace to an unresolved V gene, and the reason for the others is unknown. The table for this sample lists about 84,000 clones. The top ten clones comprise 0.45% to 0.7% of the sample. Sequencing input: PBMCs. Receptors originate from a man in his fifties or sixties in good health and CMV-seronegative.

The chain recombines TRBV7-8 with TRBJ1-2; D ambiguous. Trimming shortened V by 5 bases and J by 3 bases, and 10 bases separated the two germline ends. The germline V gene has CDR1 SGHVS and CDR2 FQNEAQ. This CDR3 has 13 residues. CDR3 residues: CASSPTDDYGYTF. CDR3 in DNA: TGTGCCAGCAGCCCTACAGATGACTATGGCTACACCTTC.

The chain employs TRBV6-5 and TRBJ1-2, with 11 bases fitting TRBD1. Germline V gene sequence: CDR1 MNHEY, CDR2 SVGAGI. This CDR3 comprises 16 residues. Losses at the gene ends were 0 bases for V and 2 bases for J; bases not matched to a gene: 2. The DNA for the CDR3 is TGTGCCAGCAGTTACTCGGGGACAGGGGGAAACTATGGCTACACCTTC. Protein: CASSYSGTGGNYGYTF.

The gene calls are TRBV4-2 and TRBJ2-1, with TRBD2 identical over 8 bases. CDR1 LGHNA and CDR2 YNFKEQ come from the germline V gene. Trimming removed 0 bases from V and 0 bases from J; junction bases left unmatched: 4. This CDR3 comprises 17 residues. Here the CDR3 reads CASSQDTSGSSYNEQFF. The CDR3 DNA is TGTGCCAGCAGCCAAGATACTAGCGGTAGCTCCTACAATGAGCAGTTCTTC.

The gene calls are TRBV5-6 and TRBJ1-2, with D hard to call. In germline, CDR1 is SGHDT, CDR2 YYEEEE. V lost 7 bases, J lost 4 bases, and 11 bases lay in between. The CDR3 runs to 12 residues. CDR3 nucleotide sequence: TGTGCCAGCTCTACCGGTGCCTATGGCTACACCTTC. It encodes CASSTGAYGYTF.

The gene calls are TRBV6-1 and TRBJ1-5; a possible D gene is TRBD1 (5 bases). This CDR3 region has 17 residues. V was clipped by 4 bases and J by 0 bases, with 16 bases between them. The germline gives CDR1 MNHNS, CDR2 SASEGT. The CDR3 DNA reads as TGTGCCAGCAGTGCTATAGCGGGGGGGTATAGCAATCAGCCCCAGCATTTT. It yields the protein CASSAIAGGYSNQPQHF.

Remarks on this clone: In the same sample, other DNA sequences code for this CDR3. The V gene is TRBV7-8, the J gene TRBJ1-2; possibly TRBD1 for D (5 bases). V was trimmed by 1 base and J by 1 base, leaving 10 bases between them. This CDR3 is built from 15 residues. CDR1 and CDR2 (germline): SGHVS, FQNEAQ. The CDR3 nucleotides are TGTGCCAGCAGCTTAGGGGGCGGACGTAACTATGGCTACACCTTC. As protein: CASSLGGGRNYGYTF.

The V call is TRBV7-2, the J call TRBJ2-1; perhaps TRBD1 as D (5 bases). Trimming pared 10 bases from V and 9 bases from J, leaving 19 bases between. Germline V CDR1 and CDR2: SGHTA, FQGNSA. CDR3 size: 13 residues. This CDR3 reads CAIRDGALREQFF. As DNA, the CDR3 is TGTGCCATCAGGGATGGGGCTTTGCGTGAGCAGTTCTTC.

CDR3 residues: CASSSRTGGDDEQFF. CDR3 nucleotides: TGTGCCAGCAGCTCCCGGACAGGAGGAGACGATGAGCAGTTCTTC. The chain couples TRBV4-2 to TRBJ2-1, with TRBD1 identical over 7 bases. This CDR3 has 15 amino acids. From germline, CDR1 is LGHNA and CDR2 YNFKEQ. V dropped 5 bases and J dropped 8; count of bases not matched to a gene: 12.

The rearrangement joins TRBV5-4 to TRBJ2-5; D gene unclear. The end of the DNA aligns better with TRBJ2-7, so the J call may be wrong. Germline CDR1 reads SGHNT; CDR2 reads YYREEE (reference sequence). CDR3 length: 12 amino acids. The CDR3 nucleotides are TGTGCCAGCAACTTCGTCGGGTCCGAGCAGTACTTC. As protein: CASNFVGSEQYF.

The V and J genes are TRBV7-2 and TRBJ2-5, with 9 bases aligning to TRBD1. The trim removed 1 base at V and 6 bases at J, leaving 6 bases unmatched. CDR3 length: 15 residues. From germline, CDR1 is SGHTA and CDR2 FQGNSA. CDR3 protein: CASSLDRGLTKTQYF. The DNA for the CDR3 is TGTGCCAGCAGCTTAGACAGGGGGCTAACGAAGACCCAGTACTTC.